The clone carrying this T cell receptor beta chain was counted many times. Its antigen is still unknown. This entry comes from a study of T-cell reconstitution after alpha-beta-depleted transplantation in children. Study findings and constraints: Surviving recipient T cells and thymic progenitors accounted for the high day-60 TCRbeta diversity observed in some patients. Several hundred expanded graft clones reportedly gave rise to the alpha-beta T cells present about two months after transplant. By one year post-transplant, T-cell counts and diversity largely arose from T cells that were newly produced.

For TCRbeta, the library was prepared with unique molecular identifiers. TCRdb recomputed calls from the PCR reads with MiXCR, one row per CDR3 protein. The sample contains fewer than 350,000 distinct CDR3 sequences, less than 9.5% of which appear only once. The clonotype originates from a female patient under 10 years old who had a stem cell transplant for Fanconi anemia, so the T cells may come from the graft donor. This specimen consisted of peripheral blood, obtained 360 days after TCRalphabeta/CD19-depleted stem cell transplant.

The CDR3 bases are TGCGCCAGCAGCCAAGAGCGGATGAACACCGGGGAGCTGTTTTTT. Protein: CASSQERMNTGELFF. This chain uses TRBV4-3 with TRBJ2-2, with D unclear. V was shortened by 0 bases and J by 1 base, with 6 bases between the two germline ends. The CDR3 length is 15 residues. CDR1 and CDR2 (germline): LGHNA, YSLEER.